This paragraph covers one TCR beta chain sequence. The antigen it recognizes is unknown. Base qualities are not recorded, but no much larger clone differs from it by a single base. This specimen comes from a study of shared clonotypes between healthy human individuals (dated by TCRdb to the early 2020s). In terms of the full investigation: The cohort included a few men and a couple of women between 18 and 49 years of age. Per donor, three plates each were used for CD4 naive and CD4 memory, two for CD8 naive, and one for CD8 memory. To estimate repertoire size and how much clonotype sharing occurs between individuals, the study deeply sequenced the blood TCR repertoires of roughly 5 healthy adults. Libraries were prepared and TCR repertoires were sequenced by different laboratories using diverse techniques, in order to increase sequencing depth and limit assay-specific biases. Between about 0.8 and 9 billion PBMCs per donor were obtained by leukapheresis. General study outcomes and caveats: When four donors were compared, the shared fraction of clonotypes was about 5% for naive CD4, more than 3% for naive CD8, roughly 2.3% for memory CD4, and less than 0.45% for memory CD8. Rarefaction of sorted-subset datasets indicated incomplete sequencing despite the large sequencing depth. Sampling was limited to blood, and TCR repertoires in tissue likely differ from TCR repertoires in blood. The genetic and exposure-history diversity represented was limited by the small number of donors. Based on pairwise subsampling, the degree of clonotype sharing among donors was expected to be affected by sequencing depth. Higher generation probabilities were observed for clonotypes shared by all four sorted-subset donors than for non-shared clonotypes. Estimated clonotype richness was generally larger for naive than for memory subsets.

Trimming costs V 6 bases and J 2 bases, and their ends lie 14 bases apart. Looking up the germline V gene (reference sequence) yields CDR1 MNHEY and CDR2 SMNVEV. The CDR3 contains 15 residues, cysteine and phenylalanine counted. Only CDR3 DNA is held: 45 bases, read in frame from base 1. The donors were healthy, HIV-negative adults who had no recently reported acute infections or vaccinations. Every donor was a Caucasian adult residing in Nashville, Tennessee, USA. CD4+ T cells were enriched by magnetic negative selection; naive cells were then positively selected on CD45RA, and the negative fraction formed the memory subset. Blood was obtained by leukapheresis, after which PBMCs were separated by Ficoll-Histopaque density gradient centrifugation and cryopreserved in liquid nitrogen vapor phase. Purity and quantity of every magnetically sorted T cell population were checked by analytical flow cytometry. Genomic DNA was isolated from each sorted fraction and quantified by UV absorbance on a Nanodrop 2000c.

Using the deep immunoSEQ assay, multiplex PCR amplified TCR CDR3 regions from genomic DNA. For each cell subset, the extracted genomic DNA was distributed evenly across all wells of several immunoSEQ 96-well plates, and each plate served as one replicate. For sorted subsets, around 200 ng genomic DNA, equal to tens of thousands of T cell genomes, was loaded into each replicate PCR. Purified libraries were measured with a Qubit 3.0 fluorometer, size-checked on a Bioanalyzer 2100, and measured again with the KAPA Library Quantification kit. Every immunoSEQ 96-well plate was sequenced on a separate single-read 150-cycle Illumina NextSeq 550 flow cell. Processing in the source paper ran as follows. Because the immunoSEQ output included only junctional sequences and no quality scores, the filtering could not be the same as the filtering used for full-length reads. To assign V/J genes and CDR3, sequences were annotated using PyIR, a Python wrapper for IgBLAST v1.9, with IMGT germline references. Reads were filtered out if the reads had weak V/J assignments (E-value above 1e-6), no CDR3, stop codons, out-of-frame junctions, or ambiguous translated residues. A V3J clonotype was defined by an identical inferred V gene, J gene, and CDR3 amino acid sequence. Percentage overlap between repertoires was calculated by dividing the number of shared unique clonotypes by the size of the smaller repertoire. Three approaches were used to assess repertoire richness: RTK rarefaction, the Chao1 estimator, and Recon v2.1 estimates of unobserved clonotypes. Generation probabilities were computed with OLGA for all TCRbeta clonotypes obtained by the gDNA method from a handful of donors. TCRdb took over this immuneACCESS table, retaining in-frame rearrangements with V and J assigned. Such tables are incomplete; in checked studies, under half of the missing clones stem from an unresolved V gene, and the remainder is unexplained. V, J and clone size derive from that table, while D and trimming were established from the DNA sequence. This sample gives over a million clones in total; approximately 80% of them show up just once. The biggest ten clones account for 0.5% to 0.6% of the sample.

The chain was built from TRBV27 and TRBJ2-1; tentative D gene TRBD1, with 5 bases matching. The TCR sequence derives from a man aged 18 to 30 in good health. Some clones in this sample may be carry-over from other donors' samples. Specimen: memory CD4+ T cells from PBMCs. This specimen's cell subset or site label, interpreted: CD45RA-negative fraction. The CDR3: CASRIIGAAYNEQFF. The sequenced DNA is TGTGCCAGCAGAATCATTGGGGCGGCCTACAATGAGCAGTTCTTC.